The entry below gives a single T cell receptor beta chain sequence along with its context. No antigen is known for it. The sample is drawn from a study of cytomegalovirus exposure and HLA in healthy donors. Study summary: HLA-typed donors were the source of 80 million to 90 million unique TCRs, which an early data release held. Overall study results and limits: A cluster of highly shared sequence variants was likely a sequencing artifact.

V was trimmed by 0 bases and J by 0 bases, leaving 6 bases between them. The germline V gene has CDR1 SGDLS and CDR2 YYNGEE. CDR3 length: 14 amino acids. Donors had nominal health at sampling but likely had unrecorded immune exposures. Both 60 Vbeta primers and 13 Jbeta primers went into the PCR. Study processing details: A follow-up analysis tallied 86 million or so unique TCR beta chains, roughly 11 million shared. The data were produced by immunoSEQ multiplex PCR, yet TCRdb's version contains in-frame clones alone and is incomplete. D and trimming come from the DNA, and the V and J calls and clone size come from that table. This sample's table reports about 130,000 clones.

The sequenced sample was PBMCs. The chain couples TRBV9 to TRBJ1-2, with D hard to call. This sequence was found in a woman aged 40 to 50 in good health and CMV-seronegative. The CDR3 sequence: CASSVENTNYGYTF. The CDR3 nucleotides read TGTGCCAGCAGCGTAGAAAACACTAACTATGGCTACACCTTC.